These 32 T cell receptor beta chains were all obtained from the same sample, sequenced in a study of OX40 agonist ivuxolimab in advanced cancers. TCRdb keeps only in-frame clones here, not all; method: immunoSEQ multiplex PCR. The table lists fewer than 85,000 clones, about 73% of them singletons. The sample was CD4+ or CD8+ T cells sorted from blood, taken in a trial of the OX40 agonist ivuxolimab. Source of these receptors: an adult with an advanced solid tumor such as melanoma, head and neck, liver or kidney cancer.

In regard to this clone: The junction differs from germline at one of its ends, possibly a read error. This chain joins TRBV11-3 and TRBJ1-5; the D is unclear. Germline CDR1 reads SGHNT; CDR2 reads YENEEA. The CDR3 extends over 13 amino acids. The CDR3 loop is CASSLDDDQPQHF. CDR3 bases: TGTGCCAGCAGCCTAGACGACGATCAGCCCCAGCATTTT.

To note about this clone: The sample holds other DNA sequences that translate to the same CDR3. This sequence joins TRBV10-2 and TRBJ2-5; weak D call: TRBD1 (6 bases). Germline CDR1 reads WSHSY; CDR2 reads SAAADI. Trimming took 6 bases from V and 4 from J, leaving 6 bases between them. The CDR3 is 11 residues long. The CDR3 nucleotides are TGCGCCAGCAGAGGGGGAGAGACCCAGTACTTC. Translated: CASRGGETQYF.

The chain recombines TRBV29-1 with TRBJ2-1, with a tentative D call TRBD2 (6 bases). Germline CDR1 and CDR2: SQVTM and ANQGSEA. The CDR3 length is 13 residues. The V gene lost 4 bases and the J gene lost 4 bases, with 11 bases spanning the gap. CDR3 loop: CSVATGGYNEQFF. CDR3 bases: TGCAGCGTTGCCACCGGGGGTTACAATGAGCAGTTCTTC.

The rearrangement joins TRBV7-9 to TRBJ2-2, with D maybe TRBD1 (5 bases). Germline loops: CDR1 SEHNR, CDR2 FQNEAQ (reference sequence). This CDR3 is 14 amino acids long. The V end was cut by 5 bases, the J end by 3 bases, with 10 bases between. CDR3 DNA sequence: TGTGCCAGCAGCCCTGACAGTTACACCGGGGAGCTGTTTTTT. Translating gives CASSPDSYTGELFF.

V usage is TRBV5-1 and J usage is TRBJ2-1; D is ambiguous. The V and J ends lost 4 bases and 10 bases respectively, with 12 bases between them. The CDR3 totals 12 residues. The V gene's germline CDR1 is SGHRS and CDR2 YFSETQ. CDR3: CASSPLGMEQFF. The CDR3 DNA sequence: TGCGCCAGCAGCCCGCTAGGGATGGAGCAGTTCTTC.

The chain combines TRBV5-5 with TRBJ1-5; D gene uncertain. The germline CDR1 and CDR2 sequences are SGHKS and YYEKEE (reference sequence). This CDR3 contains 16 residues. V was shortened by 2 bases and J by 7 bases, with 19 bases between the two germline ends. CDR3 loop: CASSFSLLGSGQPQHF. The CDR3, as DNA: TGTGCCAGCAGCTTCAGTTTGTTAGGTAGCGGCCAGCCCCAGCATTTT.

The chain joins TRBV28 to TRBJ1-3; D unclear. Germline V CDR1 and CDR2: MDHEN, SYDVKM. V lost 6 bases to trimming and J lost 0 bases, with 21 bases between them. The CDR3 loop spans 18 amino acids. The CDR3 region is CASSNSRSRWASGNTIYF. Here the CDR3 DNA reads TGTGCCAGCAGCAATTCGAGGAGCAGGTGGGCCTCTGGAAACACCATATATTTT.

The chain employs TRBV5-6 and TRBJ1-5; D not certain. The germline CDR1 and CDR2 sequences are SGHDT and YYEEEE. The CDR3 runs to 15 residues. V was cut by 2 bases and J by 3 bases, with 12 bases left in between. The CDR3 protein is CASSFNALVNQPQHF. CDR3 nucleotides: TGTGCCAGCAGCTTTAACGCCCTGGTCAATCAGCCCCAGCATTTT.

CDR3 protein: CASSKRVGRGGHSYEQYF. The CDR3, as DNA: TGTGCCAGCAGCAAAAGGGTTGGGAGAGGCGGACACTCCTACGAGCAGTACTTC. The chain employs TRBV21-1 and TRBJ2-7. TRBV21-1 is given as a pseudogene. The CDR3 is 18 residues long.

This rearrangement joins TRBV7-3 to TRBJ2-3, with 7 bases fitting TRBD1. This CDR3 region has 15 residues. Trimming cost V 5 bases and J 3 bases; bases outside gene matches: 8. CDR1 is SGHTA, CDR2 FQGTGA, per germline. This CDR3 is CASSRYGQATDTQYF. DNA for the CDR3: TGTGCCAGCAGCCGATACGGACAGGCAACAGATACGCAGTATTTT.

The CDR3 region is CASNVLINNEQFF. The CDR3 DNA sequence: TGTGCCAGCAATGTACTAATAAACAATGAGCAGTTCTTC. The chain employs TRBV2 and TRBJ2-1; D gene uncertain. Trimming pared 7 bases from V and 5 bases from J, leaving 12 bases between. Germline V gene lookup returns CDR1 SNHLY and CDR2 FYNNEI. The CDR3 sequence is 13 residues long.

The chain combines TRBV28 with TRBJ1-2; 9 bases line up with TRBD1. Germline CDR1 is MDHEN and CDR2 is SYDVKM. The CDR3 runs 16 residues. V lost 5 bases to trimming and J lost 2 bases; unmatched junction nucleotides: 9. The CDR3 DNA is TGTGCCAGCAGTACTCCCGGGACAGGGAAAAACTATGGCTACACCTTC. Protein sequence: CASSTPGTGKNYGYTF.

This CDR3 is CASSIGLAAYEQYF. The CDR3 nucleotides read TGTGCCAGTAGTATAGGTTTAGCGGCCTACGAGCAGTACTTC. The V and J genes are TRBV19 and TRBJ2-5; D is perhaps TRBD2 (6 bases). TRBJ2-7 matches the DNA end more closely, so the J call is doubtful. This CDR3 region has 14 residues. Germline CDR1 LNHDA, CDR2 SQIVND (reference sequence).

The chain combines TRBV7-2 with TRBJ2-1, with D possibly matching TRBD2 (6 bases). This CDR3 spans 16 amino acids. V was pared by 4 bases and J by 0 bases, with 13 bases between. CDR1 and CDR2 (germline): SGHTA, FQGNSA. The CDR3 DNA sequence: TGTGCCAGCAGCTCCCGCGGCGGGGTCTCCTACAATGAGCAGTTCTTC. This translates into CASSSRGGVSYNEQFF.

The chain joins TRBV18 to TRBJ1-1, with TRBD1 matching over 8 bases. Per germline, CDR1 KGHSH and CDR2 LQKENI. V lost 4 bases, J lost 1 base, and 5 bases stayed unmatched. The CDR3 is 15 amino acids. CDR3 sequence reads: CASSRGQGRNTEAFF. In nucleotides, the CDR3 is TGTGCCAGCTCACGTGGACAGGGAAGGAACACTGAAGCTTTCTTT.

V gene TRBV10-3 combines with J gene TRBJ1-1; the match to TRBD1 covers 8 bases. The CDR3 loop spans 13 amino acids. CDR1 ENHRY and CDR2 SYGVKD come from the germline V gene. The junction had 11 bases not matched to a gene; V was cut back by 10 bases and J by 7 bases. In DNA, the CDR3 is TGTGCCAGCAGAGTCGACAGGGGTGGTGAAGCTTTCTTT. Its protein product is CASRVDRGGEAFF.

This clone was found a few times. Written as DNA, the CDR3 is TGTGCCAGTAGTATGAGACAGCGTAACTATGGCTACACCTTC. Translation: CASSMRQRNYGYTF. The chain combines TRBV19 with TRBJ1-2, with D perhaps TRBD1 (5 bases). Germline CDR1 reads LNHDA; CDR2 reads SQIVND (reference sequence). Trimming shortened V by 3 bases and J by 1 base, and 9 bases separated the two germline ends. This CDR3 contains 14 residues.

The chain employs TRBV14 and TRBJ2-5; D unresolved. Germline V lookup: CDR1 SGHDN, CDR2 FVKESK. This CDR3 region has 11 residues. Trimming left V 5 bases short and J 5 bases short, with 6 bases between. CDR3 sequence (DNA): TGTGCCAGCAGCTCCCGGGAGACCCAGTACTTC. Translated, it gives CASSSRETQYF.

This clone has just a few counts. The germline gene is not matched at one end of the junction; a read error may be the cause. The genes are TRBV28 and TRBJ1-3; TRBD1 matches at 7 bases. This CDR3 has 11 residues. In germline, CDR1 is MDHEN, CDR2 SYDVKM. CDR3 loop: CASSFHRGWDF. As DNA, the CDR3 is TGTGCCAGCAGCTTCCACAGGGGCTGGGATTTT.

The CDR3, as DNA: TGTGCCAGCACCCTCTTAGGTTCCGGCTATGGCTACACCTTC. It is translated as CASTLLGSGYGYTF. V usage is TRBV2 and J usage is TRBJ1-2; D remains ambiguous. Germline CDR1 and CDR2: SNHLY and FYNNEI. The CDR3 contains 14 residues. V dropped 7 bases and J dropped 4 bases, with 16 bases sitting between them.

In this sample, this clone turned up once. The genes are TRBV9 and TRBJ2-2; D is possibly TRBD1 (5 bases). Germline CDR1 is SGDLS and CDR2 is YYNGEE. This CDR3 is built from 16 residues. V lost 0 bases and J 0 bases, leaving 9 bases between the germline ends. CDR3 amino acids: CASSVGRQPNTGELFF. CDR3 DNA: TGTGCCAGCAGCGTAGGTAGACAGCCGAACACCGGGGAGCTGTTTTTT.

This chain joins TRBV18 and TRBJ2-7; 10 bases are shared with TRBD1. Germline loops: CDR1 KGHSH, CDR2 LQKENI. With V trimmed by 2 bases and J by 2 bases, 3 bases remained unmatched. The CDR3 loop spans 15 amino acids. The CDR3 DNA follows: TGTGCCAGCTCACCATCCGACAGGGGGCCCTACGAGCAGTACTTC. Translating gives CASSPSDRGPYEQYF.

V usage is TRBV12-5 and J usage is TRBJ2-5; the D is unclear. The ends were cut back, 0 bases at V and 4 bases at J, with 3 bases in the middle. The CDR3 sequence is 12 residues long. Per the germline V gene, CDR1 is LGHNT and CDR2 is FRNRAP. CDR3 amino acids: CASGLVGETQYF. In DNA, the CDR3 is TGTGCTAGTGGTTTGGTGGGAGAGACCCAGTACTTC.

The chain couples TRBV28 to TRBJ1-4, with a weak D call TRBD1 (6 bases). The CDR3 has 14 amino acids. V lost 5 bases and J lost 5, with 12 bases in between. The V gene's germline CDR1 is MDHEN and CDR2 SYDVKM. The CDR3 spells CASSRTGNNEKLFF. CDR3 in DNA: TGTGCCAGCAGTAGAACAGGGAACAATGAAAAACTGTTTTTT.

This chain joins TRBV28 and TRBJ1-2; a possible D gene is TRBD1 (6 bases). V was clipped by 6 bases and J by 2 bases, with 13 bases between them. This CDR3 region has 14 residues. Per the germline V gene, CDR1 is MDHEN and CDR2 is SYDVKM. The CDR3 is CASSHADRNYGYTF. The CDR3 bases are TGTGCCAGCAGCCACGCGGACAGAAACTATGGCTACACCTTC.

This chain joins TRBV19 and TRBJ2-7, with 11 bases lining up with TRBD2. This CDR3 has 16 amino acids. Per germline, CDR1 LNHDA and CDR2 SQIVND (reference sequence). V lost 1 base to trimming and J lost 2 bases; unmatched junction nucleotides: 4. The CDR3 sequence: CASSIGLAGPTYEQYF. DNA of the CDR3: TGTGCCAGTAGTATAGGACTAGCGGGGCCGACCTACGAGCAGTACTTC.

CDR3 in DNA: TGTGCCGGGCAGCGGGAGTGGTTGGGGCAAGAGACCCAGTACTTC. This codes for CAGQREWLGQETQYF. V is TRBV2 and J is TRBJ2-5; TRBD2 matches at 8 bases. CDR3 size: 15 residues. The V gene end was trimmed by 11 bases and the J gene end by 2 bases; junction bases not matched to a gene: 13. Germline CDR1 reads SNHLY; CDR2 reads FYNNEI.

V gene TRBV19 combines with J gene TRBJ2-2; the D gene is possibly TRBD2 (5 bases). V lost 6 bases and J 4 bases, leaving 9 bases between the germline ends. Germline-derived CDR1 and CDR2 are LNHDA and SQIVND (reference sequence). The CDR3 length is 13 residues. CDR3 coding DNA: TGTGCCAGTAGCAGTCGGGGCACCGGGGAGCTGTTTTTT. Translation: CASSSRGTGELFF.

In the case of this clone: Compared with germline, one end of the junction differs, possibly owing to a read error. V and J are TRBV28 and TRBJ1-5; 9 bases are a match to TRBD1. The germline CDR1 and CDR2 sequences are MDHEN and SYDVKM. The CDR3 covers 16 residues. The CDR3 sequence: CASRLYTGGGGQPQHF. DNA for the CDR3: TGTGCCAGCAGATTATATACAGGGGGCGGGGGTCAGCCCCAGCATTTT. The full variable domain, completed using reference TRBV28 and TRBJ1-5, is DVKVTQSSRYLVKRTGEKVFLECVQDMDHENMFWYRQDPGLGLRLIYFSYDVKMKEKGDIPEGYSVSREKKERFSLILESASTNQTSMYLCASRLYTGGGGQPQHFGDGTRLSIL.

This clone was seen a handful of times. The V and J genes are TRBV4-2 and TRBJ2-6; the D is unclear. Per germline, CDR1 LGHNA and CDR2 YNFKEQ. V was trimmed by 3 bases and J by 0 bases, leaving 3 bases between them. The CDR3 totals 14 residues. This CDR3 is CASSHPSGANVLTF. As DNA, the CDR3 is TGTGCCAGCAGCCATCCCTCTGGGGCCAACGTCCTGACTTTC.

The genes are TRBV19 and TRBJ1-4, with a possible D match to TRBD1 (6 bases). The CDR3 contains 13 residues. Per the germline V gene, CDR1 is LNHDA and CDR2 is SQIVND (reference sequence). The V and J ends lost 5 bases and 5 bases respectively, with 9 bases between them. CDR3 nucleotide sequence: TGTGCCAGTAGTGTAGGGGGAAATGAAAAACTGTTTTTT. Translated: CASSVGGNEKLFF.

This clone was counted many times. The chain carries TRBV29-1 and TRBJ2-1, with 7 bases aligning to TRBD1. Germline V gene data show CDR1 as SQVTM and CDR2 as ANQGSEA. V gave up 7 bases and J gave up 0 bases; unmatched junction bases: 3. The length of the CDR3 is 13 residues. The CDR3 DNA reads TGCAGCGCGGACAGGAGCTCCTACAATGAGCAGTTCTTC. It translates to CSADRSSYNEQFF.